A single sample is the source of the 28 T cell receptor beta chains below, sequenced in a study of blood T cell dynamics during melanoma immunotherapy. Study conclusions and caveats: Among sorted CD8+ subsets, immune-effector cells had the highest clonality and cell-free DNA similarity.

Time point reported: pre-treatment baseline. The CD3+ CD4- CD8+ CD45RA- CD45RO-high CD27- CCR7- memory phenotype defined TIE cells. Their antigens remain unidentified. Sequencing was performed with immunoSEQ multiplex PCR; in TCRdb, only in-frame clones are kept and a portion is missing. The repertoire holds about 520 clones, with roughly 79% as singletons. The sample here was CD8+ T cells from blood, taken from a patient treated with checkpoint blockade. These receptors originate from a human donor with melanoma.

This clone has just a few counts. The gene calls are TRBV30 and TRBJ2-4; 7 bases are a match to TRBD1. CDR1 GTSNPN and CDR2 SVGIG come from the germline V gene (reference sequence). The CDR3 covers 15 residues. V was clipped by 1 base and J by 1 base; unmatched bases: 4. CDR3 loop: CAWSAPQGAKNIQYF. The CDR3 nucleotides read TGTGCCTGGAGTGCACCACAGGGGGCCAAAAACATTCAGTACTTC.

The CDR3 sequence: CAAGGKGDTEAFF. The CDR3 DNA reads TGTGCCGCCGGGGGCAAAGGGGACACTGAAGCTTTCTTT. The chain recombines TRBV7-9 with TRBJ1-1; D possibly corresponds to TRBD1 (6 bases). This CDR3 has 13 residues. Germline V gene data show CDR1 as SEHNR and CDR2 as FQNEAQ (reference sequence). The V end was cut by 11 bases, the J end by 3 bases, with 16 bases between.

This clone appeared a few times. This chain connects TRBV4-2 to TRBJ1-1; 7 nucleotides align to TRBD1. The CDR3 is 14 amino acids. Germline loops: CDR1 LGHNA, CDR2 YNFKEQ. J was trimmed by 6 bases and V by 1 base; bases with no gene match: 5. CDR3 coding DNA: TGTGCCAGCAGCCAAGGGACAGGCCTCGCTGAAGCTTTCTTT. Residues: CASSQGTGLAEAFF.

The chain uses TRBV7-8 and TRBJ2-1; TRBD1 might be the D (6 bases). This CDR3 region has 16 residues. Germline CDR1 reads SGHVS; CDR2 reads FQNEAQ. Trimming took off 1 base at V and 3 bases at J, with 13 bases between the two ends. The CDR3 protein is CASSLDGGLGYNEQFF. The CDR3 region has the DNA TGTGCCAGCAGCTTAGATGGGGGCCTGGGCTACAATGAGCAGTTCTTC.

This chain connects TRBV28 to TRBJ2-1; 9 bases line up with TRBD1. V lost 3 bases and J lost 7; bases outside the gene matches: 13. The CDR3 is made up of 17 amino acids. Germline assignment: CDR1 MDHEN and CDR2 SYDVKM. The CDR3 protein is CASSFESRNGQGNEQFF. For the CDR3, the DNA is TGTGCCAGCAGTTTCGAGTCCCGAAATGGACAGGGGAATGAGCAGTTCTTC.

The chain carries TRBV7-6 and TRBJ1-2; 7 nucleotides align to TRBD1. Germline V CDR1 and CDR2: SGHVS, FNYEAQ. V lost 3 bases and J lost 4; bases outside the gene matches: 2. The CDR3 length is 13 residues. The CDR3 DNA reads as TGTGCCAGCAGCTTCCGGACAGGCTATGGCTACACCTTC. It specifies CASSFRTGYGYTF.

This clone was counted a few times. The chain couples TRBV5-4 to TRBJ1-6; D gene ambiguous. Germline assignment: CDR1 SGHNT and CDR2 YYREEE (reference sequence). The length of the CDR3 is 19 residues. Trimming took off 4 bases at V and 0 bases at J, with 20 bases between the two ends. The CDR3 region has the DNA TGTGCCAGCAGCGCCGGAGGCATGCCTGGAGGCTCCTATAATTCACCCCTCCACTTT. Its protein is CASSAGGMPGGSYNSPLHF.

The count of this clone is one. The chain combines TRBV7-2 with TRBJ1-3; TRBD1 is a possible D gene (5 bases). The V gene's germline CDR1 is SGHTA and CDR2 FQGNSA. The CDR3 is 16 amino acids. The V end was cut by 1 base, the J end by 4 bases, with 14 bases between. The CDR3 coding sequence is TGTGCCAGCAGCTTAGAGATCGGGACGCACGGAAACACCATATATTTT. This encodes CASSLEIGTHGNTIYF.

The chain combines TRBV4-1 with TRBJ1-6; D is unresolved. The CDR3 has 13 residues. Germline V lookup: CDR1 MGHRA, CDR2 YSYEKL. V lost 0 bases and J lost 11, with 8 bases in between. Written as DNA, the CDR3 is TGCGCCAGCAGCCAAGATTCTATTACACCCCTCCACTTT. Translating it yields CASSQDSITPLHF.

This clone was counted a single time. The chain uses TRBV28 and TRBJ2-1; D is tentatively TRBD1 or TRBD2 (5 bases each). The germline V gene has CDR1 MDHEN and CDR2 SYDVKM. The V and J ends lost 3 bases and 9 bases respectively, with 9 bases between them. CDR3 length: 12 amino acids. The CDR3 loop is CASSFTRGEQFF. CDR3 bases: TGTGCCAGCAGTTTCACGAGGGGTGAGCAGTTCTTC.

In this sample, this clone turned up once. The gene calls are TRBV7-9 and TRBJ2-5; 13 positions match TRBD2. Germline CDR1 and CDR2: SEHNR and FQNEAQ (reference sequence). Trimming cost V 5 bases and J 4 bases; bases outside gene matches: 4. The CDR3 covers 15 residues. CDR3 DNA: TGTGCCAGCAGCCCCGGGACTAGCGGGGTAGAGACCCAGTACTTC. This codes for CASSPGTSGVETQYF.

This chain uses TRBV4-1 with TRBJ2-5; D gene unclear. The germline V gene encodes CDR1 MGHRA and CDR2 YSYEKL. Trimming stripped 0 bases from V and 5 bases from J, with 4 bases between. This CDR3 has 12 amino acids. The CDR3, as DNA: TGCGCCAGCAGCCAAGATAGGGAGACCCAGTACTTC. Translated: CASSQDRETQYF.

The chain couples TRBV6-5 to TRBJ1-1, with no clear D. In germline, CDR1 is MNHEY, CDR2 SVGAGI. With 5 bases removed from V and 5 bases from J, the gap between germline ends came to 12 bases. This CDR3 is built from 13 residues. For the CDR3, the DNA is TGTGCCAGCAGTCCGGGCCCGGGGACTGAAGCTTTCTTT. Translating gives CASSPGPGTEAFF.

V gene TRBV7-9 combines with J gene TRBJ2-1; TRBD1 matches 9 bases. Germline assignment: CDR1 SEHNR and CDR2 FQNEAQ (reference sequence). The CDR3 has 15 amino acids. The J segment lost 4 bases and the V segment lost 3 bases, leaving 4 bases of the junction unmatched. CDR3 coding DNA: TGTGCCAGCAGCTTGGGACAGGGCAGATACAATGAGCAGTTCTTC. It specifies CASSLGQGRYNEQFF.

The count of this clone is one. This chain links TRBV4-1 with TRBJ1-1, with D unresolved. V was pared by 2 bases and J by 4 bases, with 8 bases between. Germline CDR1 reads MGHRA; CDR2 reads YSYEKL. The CDR3 covers 13 residues. The CDR3 is CASSQYLSTEAFF. In DNA form, the CDR3 reads TGCGCCAGCAGCCAATATTTATCCACTGAAGCTTTCTTT.

This clone was seen a single time. This CDR3 is CASSAPTGTRVEETQYF. The CDR3 DNA sequence: TGTGCCAGCAGCGCTCCAACCGGGACTAGGGTTGAAGAGACCCAGTACTTC. The chain is built from TRBV9 and TRBJ2-5; 8 positions agree with TRBD2. The CDR3 contains 17 residues. J lost 3 bases, V lost 3 bases, and 13 bases had no gene match. Germline CDR1 SGDLS, CDR2 YYNGEE.

This clone has more than one count but fewer than ten. The rearrangement uses TRBV5-6 and TRBJ1-5, with D hard to call. This CDR3 has 14 residues. Germline-derived CDR1 and CDR2 are SGHDT and YYEEEE. V was cut by 0 bases and J by 4 bases, with 8 bases left in between. The CDR3 loop reads CASSLDPDNQPQHF. CDR3 nucleotide sequence: TGTGCCAGCAGCTTGGACCCGGATAATCAGCCCCAGCATTTT.

The rearrangement joins TRBV7-6 to TRBJ1-5, with D perhaps matching TRBD1 (6 bases). Germline V lookup: CDR1 SGHVS, CDR2 FNYEAQ. The CDR3 runs to 14 residues. Trimming took off 0 bases at V and 7 bases at J, with 10 bases between the two ends. In nucleotides, the CDR3 is TGTGCCAGCAGCTTAGCGGCAGGGGAACAGCCCCAGCATTTT. Amino acid sequence: CASSLAAGEQPQHF.

The rearrangement uses TRBV7-9 and TRBJ2-7; the D gene is possibly TRBD1 (5 bases). Germline values: CDR1 SEHNR, CDR2 FQNEAQ (reference sequence). The CDR3 has 14 amino acids. V lost 1 base and J lost 5, with 12 bases in between. DNA for the CDR3: TGTGCCAGCAGCTTAGTGCAGGGTACCCACGAGCAGTACTTC. Translated: CASSLVQGTHEQYF.

This clone was found a few times. The CDR3 loop reads CASSSREEGYGYTF. The CDR3 nucleotides are TGTGCCAGCAGTTCCAGGGAAGAGGGCTATGGCTACACCTTC. The chain links TRBV27 to TRBJ1-2; TRBD1 is a possible D gene (5 bases). Trimming removed 4 bases at V and 4 bases at J, with 13 bases between. CDR1 is MNHEY and CDR2 is SMNVEV in the germline V gene (reference sequence). The CDR3 contains 14 residues.

In this sample, this clone turned up a few times. The chain carries TRBV30 and TRBJ2-4; 10 bases are shared with TRBD2. The CDR3 runs 17 residues. The V gene end was trimmed by 3 bases and the J gene end by 1 base; junction bases not matched to a gene: 9. Germline CDR1 is GTSNPN and CDR2 is SVGIG (reference sequence). The CDR3 is CAWSSSLAGAAKNIQYF. CDR3 sequence (DNA): TGTGCCTGGAGCTCTTCCCTAGCGGGAGCGGCCAAAAACATTCAGTACTTC.

Only one count was recorded for this clone. The V call is TRBV27, the J call TRBJ1-5; no clear D. This CDR3 contains 17 residues. The germline V gene encodes CDR1 MNHEY and CDR2 SMNVEV (reference sequence). V shed 5 bases and J shed 0 bases, with 17 bases lying between them. DNA for the CDR3: TGTGCCAGCAGTCCCCAGGTCCCATCTTATAGCAATCAGCCCCAGCATTTT. It encodes CASSPQVPSYSNQPQHF.

V gene TRBV7-2 combines with J gene TRBJ1-2, with D hard to call. The CDR3 contains 12 residues. Trimming stripped 7 bases from V and 4 bases from J, with 10 bases between. Germline CDR1 and CDR2: SGHTA and FQGNSA. The CDR3 sequence: CASNQGGYGYTF. CDR3 DNA sequence: TGTGCCAGCAACCAAGGAGGCTATGGCTACACCTTC.

This rearrangement joins TRBV5-1 to TRBJ2-1; 7 bases align to TRBD1. V lost 5 bases, J lost 9 bases, and 8 bases stayed unmatched. Germline V gives CDR1 SGHRS, CDR2 YFSETQ. The CDR3 is 13 amino acids. The CDR3 sequence: CASSLDRVSEQFF. The CDR3 DNA reads as TGCGCCAGCAGTCTCGACAGGGTCTCTGAGCAGTTCTTC.

J is TRBJ2-7 and V is TRBV4-1, with 9 positions matching TRBD2. Germline CDR1 is MGHRA and CDR2 is YSYEKL. The CDR3 has 17 residues. V lost 0 bases to trimming and J lost 5 bases; unmatched junction nucleotides: 11. The DNA of the CDR3 is TGCGCCAGCAGCCAAGAAGGGCGGGGGGGCTCCGCCGACGAGCAGTACTTC. Amino acids: CASSQEGRGGSADEQYF.

Only one count was recorded for this clone. The chain links TRBV27 to TRBJ2-1; the match to TRBD2 covers 13 bases. Germline assignment: CDR1 MNHEY and CDR2 SMNVEV (reference sequence). This CDR3 spans 19 amino acids. V lost 5 bases, J lost 0 bases, and 10 bases stayed unmatched. The CDR3 loop is CASSPTSGRYSRSYNEQFF. The CDR3 nucleotides read TGTGCCAGCAGTCCGACTAGCGGGAGGTACTCTCGCTCCTACAATGAGCAGTTCTTC.

This chain links TRBV11-3 with TRBJ2-3; D uncertain. CDR1 and CDR2 (germline): SGHNT, YENEEA. Trimming stripped 2 bases from V and 2 bases from J, with 5 bases between. The CDR3 extends over 13 amino acids. The CDR3 protein is CASSLTDTDTQYF. CDR3 nucleotides: TGTGCCAGCAGCTTAACGGACACAGATACGCAGTATTTT.

The rearrangement joins TRBV6-6 to TRBJ1-2; 9 bases line up with TRBD1. The CDR3 is made up of 14 amino acids. J was trimmed by 2 bases and V by 6 bases; bases with no gene match: 4. Per germline, CDR1 MNHNY and CDR2 SVGAGI (reference sequence). CDR3 nucleotides: TGTGCCAGCAGAGAGGGACAGGGAAACTATGGCTACACCTTC. It is translated as CASREGQGNYGYTF.